Listed below are T cell receptor beta chains from one sample, sequenced in a study of technical replicates of blood from several donors. Clones were read by immunoSEQ multiplex PCR, and TCRdb kept only the in-frame ones, dropping some. The sample records roughly 60,000 clones, 86% being singletons. The sample consisted of PBMCs. The receptors were sampled from a human donor in good health. Some clones in this sample may be carry-over from other donors' samples. The CDR3 runs from the conserved cysteine through the conserved F or W. The D gene is left open where the match is weak. Size tells how often a clone was seen (once, few, many) or the class of an expanded clone, and some rows leave it out.

d_gene | j_gene | v_gene | abundance | CDR3nt | CDR3aa
TRBD2 | TRBJ2-7 | TRBV6-6 | once | TGTGCCAGCAGGCGGCGGACTAGTAGTGGAGAGCAGTACTTC | CASRRRTSSGEQYF
. | TRBJ1-5 | TRBV4-1 | . | TGCGCCAGCAGCCTCTCCCAGGGCGGTAGGGATCAGCCCCAGCATTTT | CASSLSQGGRDQPQHF
TRBD2 | TRBJ2-7 | TRBV6-1 | . | TGTGCCAGCAGTGAAGCGCGCGGTAGCGGGAGATCCCCCCACGAGCAGTACTTC | CASSEARGSGRSPHEQYF
. | TRBJ1-1 | TRBV7-9 | . | TGTGCCAGCACCCTAGGGGTGGGGAACACTGAAGCTTTCTTT | CASTLGVGNTEAFF
TRBD2 | TRBJ2-1 | TRBV7-6 | once | TGTGCCAGCAGCTTATCATCTGGACTAGCGGTAACCTCCTACAATGAGCAGTTCTTC | CASSLSSGLAVTSYNEQFF
. | TRBJ1-2 | TRBV6-6 | . | TGTGCCAGCAGCAGTGGGGGGGGAGGCGGCTATGGCTACACCTTC | CASSSGGGGGYGYTF
. | TRBJ2-4 | TRBV2 | . | TGTGCCAGCAGTGAAAGACCGGGAATAGCCAAAAACATTCAGTACTTC | CASSERPGIAKNIQYF
. | TRBJ2-2 | TRBV7-3 | . | TGTGCCAGCAGCTTACTCGGGGTCGCGAACACCGGGGAGCTGTTTTTT | CASSLLGVANTGELFF
TRBD2 | TRBJ2-5 | TRBV6-5 | . | TGTGCCAGCAGTTCTCAGCGGGGGGGGGTGGAGACCCAGTACTTC | CASSSQRGGVETQYF
. | TRBJ2-7 | TRBV7-2 | . | TGTGCCAGCAGCCCGGACAGATCGGAGCAGTACTTC | CASSPDRSEQYF
TRBD2 | TRBJ2-1 | TRBV5-6 | . | TGTGCCAGCAGCGTAGGGAGTACGGGACTAGCTACGCCGCAGTTCTTC | CASSVGSTGLATPQFF
TRBD1 | TRBJ1-3 | TRBV4-1 | . | TGCGCCAGCAGCCAATTTTGGACAGGGCCAGGAAACACCATATATTTT | CASSQFWTGPGNTIYF
. | TRBJ2-7 | TRBV10-3 | . | TGTGCCATCAGTCCAGGCGGGGGCACCTACGAGCAGTACTTC | CAISPGGGTYEQYF
TRBD2 | TRBJ2-7 | TRBV9 | . | TGTGCCAGCACCCCAGCGGGATCCTACGAGCAGTACTTC | CASTPAGSYEQYF
. | TRBJ1-5 | TRBV7-2 | . | TGTGCCAGCAGCCCCGTCATAGAGCGGCCCCAGCATTTT | CASSPVIERPQHF
. | TRBJ1-1 | TRBV19 | once | TGTGCCAGTAGTATAGCTAACAGGGAAACTGAAGCTTTCTTT | CASSIANRETEAFF
. | TRBJ2-7 | TRBV27 | . | TGTGCCAGCAGTCCAAGGTGGGGGCGTTACGAGCAGTACTTC | CASSPRWGRYEQYF
TRBD1 | TRBJ1-4 | TRBV7-2 | once | TGTGCCAGCAGCTTGGGACAGGGGAATGAAAAACTGTTTTTT | CASSLGQGNEKLFF
TRBD2 | TRBJ2-3 | TRBV6-6 | . | TGTGCCAGCAGTTTCCTAGCGGGGGGGATGGATACGCAGTATTTT | CASSFLAGGMDTQYF
TRBD1 | TRBJ1-1 | TRBV6-1 | . | TGTGCCAGCAGTGGTAGGACAGGGGGGTTGAACACTGAAGCTTTCTTT | CASSGRTGGLNTEAFF
TRBD1 | TRBJ2-7 | TRBV6-6 | few | TGTGCCAGCAGCGGTCGTAGGGGGCATGAGCAGTACTTC | CASSGRRGHEQYF
TRBD1 | TRBJ1-2 | TRBV7-9 | . | TGTGCCAGCAGCTTGGACAGGTCGTTGATCTATGGCTACACCTTC | CASSLDRSLIYGYTF
. | TRBJ1-6 | TRBV5-6 | . | TGTGCCAGCAGCGCTCAGCAGGGTTGGGGGGTTTCACCCCTCCACTTT | CASSAQQGWGVSPLHF
. | TRBJ1-6 | TRBV5-4 | . | TGTGCCAGCAGCCGATGGGACTCGCCCTCAGGGAATTCACCCCTCCACTTT | CASSRWDSPSGNSPLHF
. | TRBJ1-5 | TRBV10-3 | . | TGTGCCATCAGTGAGTCGGTGGGCAGGAATCAGCCCCAGCATTTT | CAISESVGRNQPQHF
. | TRBJ2-1 | TRBV2 | . | TGTGCCAGCAGCGGACAGTCAGGCACCTACAATGAGCAGTTCTTC | CASSGQSGTYNEQFF
. | TRBJ1-6 | TRBV9 | once | TGTGCCAGCAGCGCTCGGGGGAGCTCCTATAATTCACCCCTCCACTTT | CASSARGSSYNSPLHF
. | TRBJ1-3 | TRBV7-2 | . | TGTGCCAGCAGCTTAGGGGCTGCGGGCCAAAACACCATATATTTT | CASSLGAAGQNTIYF
. | TRBJ2-2 | TRBV5-4 | . | TGTGCCAGCAGTTACGGACAGAGCACCGGGGAGCTGTTTTTT | CASSYGQSTGELFF
. | TRBJ2-1 | TRBV5-4 | . | TGTGCCAGCAGCTCCACTAACCAGAATGAGCAGTTCTTC | CASSSTNQNEQFF
TRBD2 | TRBJ2-2 | TRBV19 | once | TGTGCCAGTAGTATGTACCTAGCGGGATGGAGCACCGGGGAGCTGTTTTTT | CASSMYLAGWSTGELFF
TRBD1 | TRBJ2-7 | TRBV9 | . | TGTGCCAGCAGCTCACAGGGGAACGAGCAGTACTTC | CASSSQGNEQYF
. | TRBJ1-3 | TRBV7-3 | . | TGTGCCAGCAGCCCCGGTCCCTCTGGAAACACCATATATTTT | CASSPGPSGNTIYF
. | TRBJ2-2 | TRBV4-2 | once | TGTGCCAGCAGCCAAAGAAGGGACTCTAACACCGGGGAGCTGTTTTTT | CASSQRRDSNTGELFF
. | TRBJ2-5 | TRBV10-1 | few | TGCGCCAGCAGCGCCAGGGGGGCGGTGCAAGAGACCCAGTACTTC | CASSARGAVQETQYF
. | TRBJ2-3 | TRBV7-9 | . | TGTGCCAGCAGCCCACAGGAGTCGGGCACAGATACGCAGTATTTT | CASSPQESGTDTQYF
. | TRBJ1-3 | TRBV5-6 | few | TGTGCCAGCAGCCTGCGTCCAGGCCTCTCTGGAAACACCATATATTTT | CASSLRPGLSGNTIYF
. | TRBJ2-1 | TRBV5-8 | . | TGTGCCAGCAGGACAAGCGGCAATGAGCAGTTCTTC | CASRTSGNEQFF
TRBD1 | TRBJ2-7 | TRBV6-5 | . | TGTGCCAGCAGTATCTCCGGGACAGGGGGCGGCGAGCAGTACTTC | CASSISGTGGGEQYF